One sample yielded the 8 T cell receptor beta chains listed below, sequenced in a study of identical twins (dated by TCRdb to the mid-2010s). The protocol used for the library was 5' RACE. TCRdb names Illumina HiSeq 2000 as the instrument used. The raw public data were reprocessed by TCRdb itself: fastp quality trimming at Q25, MiXCR clonotype calling, in-frame beta chains only. Rows with a matching CDR3 protein are joined into one entry that keeps the most common DNA and genes. The sample records roughly 770,000 distinct CDR3 sequences, around a sixth of which are singletons. Together, the top ten hold about 12% of the sample. This sample also belongs to another study, concerning T cells expressing NK-cell markers.

The sample consisted of PBMCs. The receptor source for this set is a woman between 18 and 29 years old in good health.

In this sample, this clonotype turned up a few times. The chain carries TRBV20-1 and TRBJ2-7; a possible D gene is TRBD1 (7 bases). The V and J ends lost 3 bases and 5 bases respectively, with 14 bases between them. Germline-derived CDR1 and CDR2 are DFQATT and SNEGSKA (reference sequence). This CDR3 is 13 amino acids long. The CDR3 nucleotides are TGCAGTGCTAGTGGGGGGACAGCGGACGAGCAGTACTTC. The encoded protein is CSASGGTADEQYF.

This clonotype came up a few times. The V and J genes are TRBV7-2 and TRBJ2-1, with 11 bases identical to TRBD2. This CDR3 region has 14 residues. Losses at the gene ends were 7 bases for V and 7 bases for J; bases not matched to a gene: 6. Per germline, CDR1 SGHTA and CDR2 FQGNSA. As DNA, the CDR3 is TGTGCCAGCACCCCCGGGACTAGCGGAAATGAGCAGTTCTTC. Translation gives CASTPGTSGNEQFF.

This clonotype came up many times. The chain is built from TRBV5-1 and TRBJ1-1; D ambiguous. V was trimmed by 3 bases and J by 11 bases, leaving 20 bases between them. Germline V gene sequence: CDR1 SGHRS, CDR2 YFSETQ. This CDR3 comprises 14 residues. CDR3 nucleotides: TGCGCCAGCAGCTCCATCGAGCCCAGAAAGGTGGCTTTCTTT. Translating it yields CASSSIEPRKVAFF.

CDR3 sequence (DNA): TGTGCCAGCCGATCACCGGGACAGGGAAATTCACCCCTCCACTTT. Amino acid sequence: CASRSPGQGNSPLHF. The chain combines TRBV6-1 with TRBJ1-6; TRBD1 matches 9 bases. Per the germline V gene, CDR1 is MNHNS and CDR2 is SASEGT. V shed 8 bases and J 7 bases; nucleotides not matched to a gene: 9. CDR3 length equals 15 residues.

This clonotype has only a few counts. V gene TRBV5-1 combines with J gene TRBJ2-7; TRBD2 matches 14 bases. The CDR3 runs to 14 residues. CDR1 is SGHRS, CDR2 YFSETQ, per germline. V was pared by 7 bases and J by 5 bases, with 5 bases of the junction left unmatched. In nucleotides, the CDR3 is TGCGCCAGCTCCGGGACTAGCGGGAGCCACGAGCAGTACTTC. Protein sequence: CASSGTSGSHEQYF. Filled out from reference TRBV5-1 and TRBJ2-7, the complete variable domain reads KAGVTQTPRYLIKTRGQQVTLSCSPISGHRSVSWYQQTPGQGLQFLFEYFSETQRNKGNFPGRFSGRQFSNSRSEMNVSTLELGDSALYLCASSGTSGSHEQYFGPGTRLTVT.

The chain links TRBV7-6 to TRBJ2-5, with TRBD1 matching 10 bases. V shed 5 bases, J shed 1 base, and the junction held 1 base outside the gene matches. Germline V gene sequence: CDR1 SGHVS, CDR2 FNYEAQ. CDR3 length: 14 residues. The CDR3 loop is CASSRDRGQETQYF. DNA for the CDR3: TGTGCCAGCAGCCGGGACAGGGGCCAAGAGACCCAGTACTTC.

The J gene is TRBJ2-1, the V gene TRBV7-2, with D tentatively TRBD2 (6 bases). The CDR3 has 17 residues. Germline CDR1 and CDR2: SGHTA and FQGNSA. V was cut by 3 bases and J by 2 bases, with 17 bases left in between. The CDR3 is CASSFAGTEGTYNEQFF. CDR3 coding DNA: TGTGCCAGCAGCTTCGCAGGGACGGAGGGAACCTACAATGAGCAGTTCTTC.

This clonotype was seen more than once but under ten times. This chain joins TRBV10-3 and TRBJ2-2, with D possibly TRBD2 on 5 matching bases. Per germline, CDR1 ENHRY and CDR2 SYGVKD. The CDR3 spans 14 residues. The V gene lost 7 bases and the J gene lost 0 bases, with 9 bases spanning the gap. The CDR3 reads CAITRTPNTGELFF. CDR3 nucleotides: TGTGCCATCACCCGGACTCCGAACACCGGGGAGCTGTTTTTT.